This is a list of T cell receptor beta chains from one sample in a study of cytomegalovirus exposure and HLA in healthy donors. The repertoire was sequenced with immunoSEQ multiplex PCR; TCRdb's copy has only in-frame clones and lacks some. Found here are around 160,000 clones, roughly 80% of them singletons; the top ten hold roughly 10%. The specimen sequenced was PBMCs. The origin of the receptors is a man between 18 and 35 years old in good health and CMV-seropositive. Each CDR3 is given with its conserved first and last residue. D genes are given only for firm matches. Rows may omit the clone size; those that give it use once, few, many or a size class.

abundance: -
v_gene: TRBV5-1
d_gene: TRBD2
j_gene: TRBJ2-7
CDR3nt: TGCGCCAGCAGCTCCGGACTAGCGGGAGTAGTATTGCCTTACGAGCAGTACTTC
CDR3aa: CASSSGLAGVVLPYEQYF

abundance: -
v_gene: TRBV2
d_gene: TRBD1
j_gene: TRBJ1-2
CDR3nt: TGTGCCAGCTTGACAGGGAAGGGTGGCTACACCTTC
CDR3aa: CASLTGKGGYTF

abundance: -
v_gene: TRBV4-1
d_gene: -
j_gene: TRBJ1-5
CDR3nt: TGCGCCAGCAGCCAAGATCCCCAGTTAAATCAGCCCCAGCATTTT
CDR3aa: CASSQDPQLNQPQHF

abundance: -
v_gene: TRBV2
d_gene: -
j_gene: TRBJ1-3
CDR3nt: TGTGCCAGCAAGGGAGGGGTTTCTGGAAACACCATATATTTT
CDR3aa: CASKGGVSGNTIYF

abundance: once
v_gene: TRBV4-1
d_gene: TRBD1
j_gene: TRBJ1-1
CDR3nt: TGCGCCAGCAGCCGACAGGGGCAGGATGAAGCTTTCTTT
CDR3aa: CASSRQGQDEAFF

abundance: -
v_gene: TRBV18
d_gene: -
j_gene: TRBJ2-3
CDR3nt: TGTGCCAGCTCACCAAGTAGTACAGGGTTCGGTGATACGCAGTATTTT
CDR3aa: CASSPSSTGFGDTQYF

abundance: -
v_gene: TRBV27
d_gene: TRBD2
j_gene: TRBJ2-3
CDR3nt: TGTGCCAGCAGTTTACTCCGGACTAGTGGGGGCACAGATACGCAGTATTTT
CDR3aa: CASSLLRTSGGTDTQYF

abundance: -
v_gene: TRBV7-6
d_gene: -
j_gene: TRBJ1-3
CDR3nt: TGTGCCAGCAGCTTAGAGGAGGGCGGAAACACCATATATTTT
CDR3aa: CASSLEEGGNTIYF

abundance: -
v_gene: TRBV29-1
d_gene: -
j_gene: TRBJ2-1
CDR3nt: TGCAGCGGGGGGGGCGGCTACAATGAGCAGTTCTTC
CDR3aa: CSGGGGYNEQFF

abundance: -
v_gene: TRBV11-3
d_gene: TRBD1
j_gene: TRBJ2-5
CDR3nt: TGTGCCAGCAGCTGTTTCCGGGACAGAGAAGAGACCCAGTACTTC
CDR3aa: CASSCFRDREETQYF

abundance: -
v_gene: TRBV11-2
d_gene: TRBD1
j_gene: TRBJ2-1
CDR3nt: TGTGCCAGCAGCTTAGGACAGGGGGTCAACAATGAGCAGTTCTTC
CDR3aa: CASSLGQGVNNEQFF

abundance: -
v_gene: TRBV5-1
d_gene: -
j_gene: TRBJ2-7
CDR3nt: TGCGCCAGCAGCCCCTCGGGTGGGTATCGGGAGCAGTACTTC
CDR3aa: CASSPSGGYREQYF

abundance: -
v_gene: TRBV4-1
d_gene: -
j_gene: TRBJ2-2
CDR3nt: TGCGCCAGCAGCTCACGGGAGAAGGTCGGGGAGCTGTTTTTT
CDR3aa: CASSSREKVGELFF

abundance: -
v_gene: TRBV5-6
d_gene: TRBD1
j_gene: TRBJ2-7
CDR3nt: TGTGCCAGCAGCTCGACAGGGGGGTCCGGCGAGCAGTACTTC
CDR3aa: CASSSTGGSGEQYF

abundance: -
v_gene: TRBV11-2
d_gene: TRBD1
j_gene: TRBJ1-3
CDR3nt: TGTGCCAGCAGCTTAGAACTACAGGGGACCTTCTCTGGAAACACCATATATTTT
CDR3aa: CASSLELQGTFSGNTIYF

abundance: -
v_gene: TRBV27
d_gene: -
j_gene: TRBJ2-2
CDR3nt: TGTGCCAGCAGTTTGACAGGGAACACCGGGGAGCTGTTTTTT
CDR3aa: CASSLTGNTGELFF

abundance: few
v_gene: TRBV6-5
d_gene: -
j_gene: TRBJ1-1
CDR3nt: TGTGCCAGCCACCTACCCCGGGGGATGTACACTGAAGCTTTCTTT
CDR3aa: CASHLPRGMYTEAFF

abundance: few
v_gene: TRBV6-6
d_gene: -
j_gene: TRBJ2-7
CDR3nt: TGCGCCAGCAGCGAAACAGGGACCTCCTACGAGCAGTACTTC
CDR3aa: CASSETGTSYEQYF

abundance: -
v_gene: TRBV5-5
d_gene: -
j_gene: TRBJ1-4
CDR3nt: TGTGCCAGCAGGCCGGGAGGGGGGTCCCAGAATGAAAAACTGTTTTTT
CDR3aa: CASRPGGGSQNEKLFF

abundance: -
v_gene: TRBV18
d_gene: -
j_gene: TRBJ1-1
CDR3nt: TGTGCCAGCTCACCCGATCCCGAGTTTATGAACACTGAAGCTTTCTTT
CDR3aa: CASSPDPEFMNTEAFF

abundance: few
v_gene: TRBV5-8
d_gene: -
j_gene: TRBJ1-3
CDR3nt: TGCGCCAGCGGCGAGCGACAGACAAGCTCTGGAAACACCATATATTTT
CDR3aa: CASGERQTSSGNTIYF

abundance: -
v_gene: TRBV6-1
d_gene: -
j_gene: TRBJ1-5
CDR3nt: TGTGCCAGCAGTGAGTTTCGGAGCCTGAACGCGGTCAATCAGCCCCAGCATTTT
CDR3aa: CASSEFRSLNAVNQPQHF